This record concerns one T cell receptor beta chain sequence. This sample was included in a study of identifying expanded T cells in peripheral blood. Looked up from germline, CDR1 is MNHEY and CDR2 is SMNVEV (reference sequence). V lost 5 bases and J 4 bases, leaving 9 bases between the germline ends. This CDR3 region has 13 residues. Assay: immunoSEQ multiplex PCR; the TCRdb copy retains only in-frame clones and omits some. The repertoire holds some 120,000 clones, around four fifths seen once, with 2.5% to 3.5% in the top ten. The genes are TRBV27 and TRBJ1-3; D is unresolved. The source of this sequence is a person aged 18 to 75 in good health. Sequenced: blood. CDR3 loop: CASSLALGNTIYF. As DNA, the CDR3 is TGTGCCAGCAGTCTTGCGCTGGGAAACACCATATATTTT.